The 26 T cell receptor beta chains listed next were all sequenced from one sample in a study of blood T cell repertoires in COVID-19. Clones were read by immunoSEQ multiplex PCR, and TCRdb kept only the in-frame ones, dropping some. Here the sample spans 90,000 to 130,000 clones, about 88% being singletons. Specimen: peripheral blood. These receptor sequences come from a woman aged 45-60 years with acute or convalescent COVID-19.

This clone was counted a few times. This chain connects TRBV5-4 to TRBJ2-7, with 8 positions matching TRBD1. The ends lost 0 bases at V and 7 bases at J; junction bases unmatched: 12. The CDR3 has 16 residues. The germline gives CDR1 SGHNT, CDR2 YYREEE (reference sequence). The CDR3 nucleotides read TGTGCCAGCAGCTTGGAGGTGGGCAGGGGGCTTGGAGAGCAGTACTTC. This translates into CASSLEVGRGLGEQYF.

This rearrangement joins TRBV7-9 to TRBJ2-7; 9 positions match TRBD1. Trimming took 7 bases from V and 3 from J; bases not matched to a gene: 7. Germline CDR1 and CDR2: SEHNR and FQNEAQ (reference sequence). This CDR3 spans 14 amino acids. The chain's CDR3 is CASNPGQGIYEQYF. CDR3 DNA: TGTGCCAGCAACCCGGGACAGGGAATCTACGAGCAGTACTTC.

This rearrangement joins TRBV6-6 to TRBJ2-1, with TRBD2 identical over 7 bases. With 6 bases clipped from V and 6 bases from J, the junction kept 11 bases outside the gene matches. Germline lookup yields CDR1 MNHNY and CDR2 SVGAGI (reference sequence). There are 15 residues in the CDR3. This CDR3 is CASSQGLVAGNEQFF. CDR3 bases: TGTGCCAGCAGCCAAGGACTAGTGGCGGGCAATGAGCAGTTCTTC.

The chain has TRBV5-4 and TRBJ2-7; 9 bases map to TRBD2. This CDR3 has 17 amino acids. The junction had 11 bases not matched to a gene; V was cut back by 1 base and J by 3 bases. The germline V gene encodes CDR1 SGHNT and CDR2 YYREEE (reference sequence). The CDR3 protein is CASSLSASGTQLYEQYF. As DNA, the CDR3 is TGTGCCAGCAGCTTGTCTGCTAGCGGGACTCAGCTCTACGAGCAGTACTTC.

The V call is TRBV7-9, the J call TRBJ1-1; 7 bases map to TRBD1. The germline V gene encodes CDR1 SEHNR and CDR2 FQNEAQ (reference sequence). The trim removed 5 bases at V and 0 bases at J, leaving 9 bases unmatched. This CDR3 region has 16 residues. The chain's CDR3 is CASSRGGWGLNTEAFF. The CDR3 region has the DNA TGTGCCAGCAGCCGAGGGGGCTGGGGTTTGAACACTGAAGCTTTCTTT.

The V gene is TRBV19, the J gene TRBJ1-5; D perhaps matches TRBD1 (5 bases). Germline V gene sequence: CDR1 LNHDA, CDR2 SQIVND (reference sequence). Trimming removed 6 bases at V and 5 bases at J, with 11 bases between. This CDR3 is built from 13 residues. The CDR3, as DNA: TGTGCCAGTAGCTCGACAGTGCATCAGCCCCAGCATTTT. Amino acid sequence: CASSSTVHQPQHF.

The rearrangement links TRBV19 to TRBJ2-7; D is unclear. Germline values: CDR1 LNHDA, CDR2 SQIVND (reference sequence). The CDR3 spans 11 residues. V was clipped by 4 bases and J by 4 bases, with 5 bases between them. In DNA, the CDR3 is TGTGCCAGTAGTACTCCGTACGAGCAGTACTTC. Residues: CASSTPYEQYF.

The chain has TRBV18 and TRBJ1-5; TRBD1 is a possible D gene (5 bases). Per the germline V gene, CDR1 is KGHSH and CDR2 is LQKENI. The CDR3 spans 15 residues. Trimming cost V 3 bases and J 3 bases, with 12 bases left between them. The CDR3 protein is CASSPTAQDNQPQHF. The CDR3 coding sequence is TGTGCCAGCTCACCCACCGCACAGGACAATCAGCCCCAGCATTTT.

This CDR3 is CASSLIQGYSGNTIYF. The DNA for the CDR3 is TGTGCCAGCAGCTTAATCCAGGGGTACTCTGGAAACACCATATATTTT. This chain connects TRBV5-8 to TRBJ1-3; D perhaps matches TRBD1 (6 bases). Germline values: CDR1 SGHTS, CDR2 YDEGEE. The CDR3 length is 16 residues. V was shortened by 2 bases and J by 0 bases, with 12 bases between the two germline ends.

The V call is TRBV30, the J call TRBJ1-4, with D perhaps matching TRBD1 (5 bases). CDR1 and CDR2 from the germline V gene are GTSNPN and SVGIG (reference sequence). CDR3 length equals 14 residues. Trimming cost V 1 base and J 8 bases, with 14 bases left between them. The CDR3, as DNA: TGTGCCTGGAGTGGCCCGGGGGTTCGGGAAAAACTGTTTTTT. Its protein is CAWSGPGVREKLFF.

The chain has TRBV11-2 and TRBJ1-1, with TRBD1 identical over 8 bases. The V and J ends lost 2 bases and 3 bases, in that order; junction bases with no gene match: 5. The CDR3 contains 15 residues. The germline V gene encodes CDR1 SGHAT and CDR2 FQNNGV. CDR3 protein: CASSLNRQGYTEAFF. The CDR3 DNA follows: TGTGCCAGCAGCTTAAACCGACAGGGGTACACTGAAGCTTTCTTT.

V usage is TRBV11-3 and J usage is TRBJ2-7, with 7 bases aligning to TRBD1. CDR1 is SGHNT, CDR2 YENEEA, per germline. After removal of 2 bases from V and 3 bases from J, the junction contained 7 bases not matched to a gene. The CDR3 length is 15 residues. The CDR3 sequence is CASSLNSGTDYEQYF. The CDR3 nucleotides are TGTGCCAGCAGCTTAAACTCCGGGACAGACTACGAGCAGTACTTC. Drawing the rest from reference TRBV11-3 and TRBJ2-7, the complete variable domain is EAGVVQSPRYKIIEKKQPVAFWCNPISGHNTLYWYLQNLGQGPELLIRYENEEAVDDSQLPKDRFSAERLKGVDSTLKIQPAELGDSAVYLCASSLNSGTDYEQYFGPGTRLTVT.

In DNA form, the CDR3 reads TGTGCCATCCCACCAGGGTCTTCGACAGGGGCAAACTATGGCTACACCTTC. Translating it yields CAIPPGSSTGANYGYTF. V is TRBV2 and J is TRBJ1-2; 8 positions match TRBD1. The V and J ends lost 10 bases and 2 bases, in that order; junction bases with no gene match: 18. Germline values: CDR1 SNHLY, CDR2 FYNNEI. The CDR3 loop spans 17 amino acids.

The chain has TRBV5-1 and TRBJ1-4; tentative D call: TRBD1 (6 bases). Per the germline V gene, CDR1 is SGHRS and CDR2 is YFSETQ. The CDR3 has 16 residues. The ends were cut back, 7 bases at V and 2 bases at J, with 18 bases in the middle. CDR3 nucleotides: TGCGCCAGCCAGGCGGGGGGGCTTGGGACTAATGAAAAACTGTTTTTT. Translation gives CASQAGGLGTNEKLFF.

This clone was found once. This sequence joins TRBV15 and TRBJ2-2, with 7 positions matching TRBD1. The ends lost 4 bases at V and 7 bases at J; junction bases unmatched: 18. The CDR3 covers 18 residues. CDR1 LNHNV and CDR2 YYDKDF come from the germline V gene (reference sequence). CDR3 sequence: CATSTPGQTPANVGELFF. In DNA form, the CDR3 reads TGTGCCACCAGCACTCCGGGACAGACGCCTGCCAACGTCGGGGAGCTGTTTTTT.

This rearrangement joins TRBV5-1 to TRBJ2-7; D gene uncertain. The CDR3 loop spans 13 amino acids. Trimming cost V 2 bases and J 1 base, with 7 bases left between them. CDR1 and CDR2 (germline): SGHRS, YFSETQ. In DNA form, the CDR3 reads TGCGCCAGCAGCTTCTCCTTATCCTACGAGCAGTACTTC. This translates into CASSFSLSYEQYF.

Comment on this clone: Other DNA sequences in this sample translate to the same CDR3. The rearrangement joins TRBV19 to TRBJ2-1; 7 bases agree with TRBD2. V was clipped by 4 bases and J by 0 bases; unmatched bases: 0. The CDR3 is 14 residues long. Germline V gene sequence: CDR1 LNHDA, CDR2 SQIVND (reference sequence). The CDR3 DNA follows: TGTGCCAGTAGTACTAGCGGCTCCTACAATGAGCAGTTCTTC. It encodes CASSTSGSYNEQFF.

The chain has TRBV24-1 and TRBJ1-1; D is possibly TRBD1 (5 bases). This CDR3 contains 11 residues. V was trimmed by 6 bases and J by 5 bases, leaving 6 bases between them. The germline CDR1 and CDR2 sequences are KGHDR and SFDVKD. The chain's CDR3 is CATSRGTEAFF. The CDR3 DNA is TGTGCCACCAGTCGGGGGACTGAAGCTTTCTTT.

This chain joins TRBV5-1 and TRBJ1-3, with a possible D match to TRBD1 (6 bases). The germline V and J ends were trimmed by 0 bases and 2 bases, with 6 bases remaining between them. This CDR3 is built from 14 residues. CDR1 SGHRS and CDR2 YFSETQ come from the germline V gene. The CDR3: CASSLAGAGNTIYF. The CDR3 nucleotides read TGCGCCAGCAGCTTGGCAGGGGCTGGAAACACCATATATTTT.

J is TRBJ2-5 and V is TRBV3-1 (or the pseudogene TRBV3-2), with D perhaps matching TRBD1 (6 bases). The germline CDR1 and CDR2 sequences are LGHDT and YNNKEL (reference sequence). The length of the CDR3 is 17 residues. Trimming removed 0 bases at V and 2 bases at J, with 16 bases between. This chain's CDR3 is CASSQEGHLRGQETQYF. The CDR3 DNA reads TGTGCCAGCAGCCAAGAGGGACACCTAAGGGGACAAGAGACCCAGTACTTC.

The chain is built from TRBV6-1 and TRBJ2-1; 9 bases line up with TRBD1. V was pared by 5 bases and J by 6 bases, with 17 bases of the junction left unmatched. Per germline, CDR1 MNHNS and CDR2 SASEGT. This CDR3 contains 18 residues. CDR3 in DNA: TGTGCCAGCAGTAAAGACCTTTTCCGGGACAGGGAAATCAATGAGCAGTTCTTC. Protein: CASSKDLFRDREINEQFF.

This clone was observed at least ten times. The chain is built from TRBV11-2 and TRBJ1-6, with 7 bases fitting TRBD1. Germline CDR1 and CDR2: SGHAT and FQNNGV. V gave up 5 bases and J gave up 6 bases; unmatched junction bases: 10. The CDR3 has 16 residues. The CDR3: CASSTFSAGGNSPLHF. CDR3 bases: TGTGCCAGCAGCACCTTCAGTGCAGGGGGTAATTCACCCCTCCACTTT.

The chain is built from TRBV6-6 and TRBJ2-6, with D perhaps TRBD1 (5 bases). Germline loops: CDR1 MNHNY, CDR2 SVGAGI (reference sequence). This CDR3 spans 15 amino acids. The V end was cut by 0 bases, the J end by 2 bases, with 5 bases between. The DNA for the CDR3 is TGTGCCAGCAGTTACTCAGGGGCTGGGGCCAACGTCCTGACTTTC. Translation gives CASSYSGAGANVLTF.

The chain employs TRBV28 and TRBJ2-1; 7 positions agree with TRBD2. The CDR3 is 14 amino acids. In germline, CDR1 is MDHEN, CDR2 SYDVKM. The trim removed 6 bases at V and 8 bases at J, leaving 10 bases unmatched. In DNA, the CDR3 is TGTGCCAGCAGGGTTACTGGCGGGAGCGATGAGCAGTTCTTC. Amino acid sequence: CASRVTGGSDEQFF.

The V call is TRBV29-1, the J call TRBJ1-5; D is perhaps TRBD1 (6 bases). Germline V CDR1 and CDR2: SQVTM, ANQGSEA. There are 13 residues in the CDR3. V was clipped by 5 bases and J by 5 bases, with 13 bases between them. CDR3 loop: CSVSGNRDQPQHF. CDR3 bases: TGCAGCGTTTCGGGAAACAGGGATCAGCCCCAGCATTTT. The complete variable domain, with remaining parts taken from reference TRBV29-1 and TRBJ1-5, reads SAVISQKPSRDICQRGTSLTIQCQVDSQVTMMFWYRQQPGQSLTLIATANQGSEATYESGFVIDKFPISRPNLTFSTLTVSNMSPEDSSIYLCSVSGNRDQPQHFGDGTRLSIL.

The CDR3 bases are TGTGCCAGTAGTATAAAAGCAGGGGGCTCGTACGAGCAGTACTTC. Translation: CASSIKAGGSYEQYF. J is TRBJ2-7 and V is TRBV19, with 8 positions matching TRBD1. Per germline, CDR1 LNHDA and CDR2 SQIVND (reference sequence). V lost 2 bases to trimming and J lost 4 bases; unmatched junction nucleotides: 7. The CDR3 loop spans 15 amino acids.